The 4 T cell receptor beta chains below come from one sample, sequenced in a study of cytomegalovirus exposure and HLA in healthy donors. The primer mix had 60 Vbeta and 13 Jbeta primers. Produced via immunoSEQ multiplex PCR; TCRdb's table is partial and in-frame only. The profile shows 95,000 to 150,000 clones, about 81% of them singletons. The sequenced sample was PBMCs. The receptors were sampled from a woman in her twenties or thirties in good health and CMV-seronegative.

The chain couples TRBV19 to TRBJ2-2, with 8 positions matching TRBD2. The trim removed 6 bases at V and 8 bases at J, leaving 5 bases unmatched. Germline V gene lookup returns CDR1 LNHDA and CDR2 SQIVND (reference sequence). CDR3 size: 13 residues. In DNA, the CDR3 is TGTGCCAGTAGCTCGGGGGGGTTGGGGGAGCTGTTTTTT. This encodes CASSSGGLGELFF. The full variable domain, with the rest looked up from reference TRBV19 and TRBJ2-2, is DGGITQSPKYLFRKEGQNVTLSCEQNLNHDAMYWYRQDPGQGLRLIYYSQIVNDFQKGDIAEGYSVSREKKESFPLTVTSAQKNPTAFYLCASSSGGLGELFFGEGSRLTVL.

The gene calls are TRBV30 and TRBJ2-1; D is possibly TRBD2 (5 bases). The V gene lost 0 bases and the J gene lost 15 bases, with 18 bases spanning the gap. The CDR3 runs 13 residues. Germline V CDR1 and CDR2: GTSNPN, SVGIG (reference sequence). This CDR3 is CAWSVGADVSSFF. CDR3 in DNA: TGTGCCTGGAGTGTAGGAGCGGACGTCTCTTCGTTCTTC.

This chain uses TRBV5-1 with TRBJ1-6, with 7 bases that match TRBD1. After removal of 2 bases from V and 11 bases from J, the junction contained 4 bases not matched to a gene. Germline lookup yields CDR1 SGHRS and CDR2 YFSETQ. This CDR3 has 13 amino acids. In nucleotides, the CDR3 is TGCGCCAGCAGCTTTGACAGGGTTGCACCCCTCCACTTT. It is translated as CASSFDRVAPLHF.

The V and J genes are TRBV10-3 and TRBJ1-1, with 7 bases aligning to TRBD1. This CDR3 spans 13 amino acids. Germline loops: CDR1 ENHRY, CDR2 SYGVKD. J lost 1 base, V lost 10 bases, and 6 bases had no gene match. The CDR3 DNA reads as TGTGCCACCCTGGGACAGCAGAACACTGAAGCTTTCTTT. It is translated as CATLGQQNTEAFF.